Sequencing of this T cell receptor (beta chain) was carried out in a study of T cells in Graves' hyperthyroidism and ophthalmopathy. At the level of the study: Peripheral blood sampling occurred at initial diagnosis, before any treatment. Study-wide results and limits: Most thyroid clonotypes expanded above 0.001 were also detected in blood.

The CDR3 regions of TCR beta were amplified from RNA transcripts. An initial round of RT-PCR targeting the TCR CDR3 relied on the HTBI primer set. Using its own MiXCR run on the multiplex PCR reads, TCRdb lists one record per CDR3 protein. The sample has more than 450,000 distinct CDR3 sequences, less than 15% seen once; the top ten hold 14%. With respect to this clonotype: Its antigen is as yet unknown. At one of its ends the junction is not consistent with the germline gene, which may arise from a read error.

Material for sequencing was blood. The TCR originated in a woman in her 40s with Graves' hyperthyroidism.

CDR3 loop: CSAQPDSSSQPQHF. The CDR3 DNA is TGCAGTGCTCAACCCGACAGTAGCAGTCAGCCCCAGCATTTT. The J gene is TRBJ1-5, the V gene TRBV20-1, with D maybe TRBD1 (5 bases). Germline CDR1 reads DFQATT; CDR2 reads SNEGSKA (reference sequence). This CDR3 spans 14 amino acids.